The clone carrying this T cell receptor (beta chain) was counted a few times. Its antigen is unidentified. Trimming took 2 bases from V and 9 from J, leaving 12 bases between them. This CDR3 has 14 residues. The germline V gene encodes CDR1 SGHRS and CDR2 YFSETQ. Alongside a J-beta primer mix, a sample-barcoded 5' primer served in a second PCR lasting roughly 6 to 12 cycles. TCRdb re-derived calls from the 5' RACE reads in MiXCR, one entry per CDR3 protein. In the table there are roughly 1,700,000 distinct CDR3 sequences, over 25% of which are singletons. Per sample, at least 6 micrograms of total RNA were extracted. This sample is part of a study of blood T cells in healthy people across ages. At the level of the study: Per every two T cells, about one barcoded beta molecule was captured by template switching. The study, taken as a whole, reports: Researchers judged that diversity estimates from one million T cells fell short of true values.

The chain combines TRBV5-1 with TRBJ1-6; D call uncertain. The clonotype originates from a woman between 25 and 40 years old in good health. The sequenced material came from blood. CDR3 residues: CASSFGTAGSPLHF. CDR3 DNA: TGCGCCAGCAGCTTTGGAACCGCAGGTTCACCCCTCCACTTT. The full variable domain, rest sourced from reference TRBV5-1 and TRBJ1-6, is KAGVTQTPRYLIKTRGQQVTLSCSPISGHRSVSWYQQTPGQGLQFLFEYFSETQRNKGNFPGRFSGRQFSNSRSEMNVSTLELGDSALYLCASSFGTAGSPLHFGNGTRLTVT.